This note documents a single T cell receptor (beta chain) sequence. This record belongs to a study of blood T cell repertoires in COVID-19. Germline V gene lookup returns CDR1 KGHSH and CDR2 LQKENI. The V and J ends lost 4 bases and 2 bases respectively, with 11 bases between them. The CDR3 sequence is 14 residues long. This table comes from immunoSEQ multiplex PCR, and its TCRdb copy is limited to in-frame clones, with some not included. The sample contains over 140,000 clones, roughly 84% of which appear only once. The rearrangement joins TRBV18 to TRBJ1-2; weak D call: TRBD1 (6 bases). The sample taken for sequencing was peripheral blood. The source of this sequence is a woman aged 60 to 75 with acute or convalescent COVID-19. In DNA, the CDR3 is TGTGCCAGCTCACAGGGACATACGAACTATGGCTACACCTTC. Its translation: CASSQGHTNYGYTF.